This T cell receptor beta chain is from a study of Tregs in tolerant kidney transplant recipients (dated by TCRdb to the late 2010s). With respect to the entire study: The study applied TCRbeta sequencing to find donor-specific regulatory T cells before combined kidney and bone marrow transplantation and then followed those same cells after transplant.

Genomic DNA was extracted from sorted cells with the QIAGEN DNeasy Blood and Tissue Kit for TCRbeta CDR3 sequencing. High-throughput TCRbeta CDR3 sequencing was carried out commercially through immunoSEQ, with PCR amplification with bias correction and internal controls included. For the original study's pipeline: Unique productive TCRbeta sequences were defined by CDR3 nucleotide sequence when primers matched and otherwise by CDR3 amino acid sequence together with Vbeta and Jbeta genes. As a correction for sorting error, sequences shared between sorted populations at a frequency ratio of 2:1 or less were discarded, and the remaining shared sequences were assigned to the higher population. Donor-reactive sequences were defined as at least 5-fold expanded in CFSE-low cells versus unstimulated cells, with frequency of at least 0.01% in CFSE-low cells. Jensen-Shannon divergence calculated on the top 100 TCRbeta sequences ranked by frequency was used to measure repertoire divergence. When a sample had multiple sequencing runs, each run was corrected for sorting error separately and the runs were then pooled. TCRdb carries this immuneACCESS record with in-frame sequences only. Its versions omit some clonotypes, under half of them owing to an unresolved V gene in the studies checked, with the rest unexplained. D and trimming were read from the DNA, whereas the V and J calls and clone size are those reported in that table. Within this sample are tens of thousands of clones, with roughly 90% of them counted one time only. The top ten constitute 1.6% of the sample.

Study-wide findings and limitations: The most biologically relevant and donor-specific TCRbeta repertoire appeared to be identified by expanding Tregs with activated donor B cells. In tolerant patients, donor-specific Tregs expanded more than Tregs overall, which suggests antigen-driven rather than nonspecific expansion. Because the study included only a small number of patients, the results must be confirmed in larger populations and under other immunosuppression protocols. Biological reproducibility was not examined directly, but technical replication error appeared to be minimal. Because the PCR primers were changed over time for some patients, nucleotide-level comparison could not be performed across the samples from those patients.

The CDR3 numbers 15 residues from cysteine through phenylalanine. The entry retains the CDR3 DNA only, 45 bases that are in frame from base 1. Relative to germline, V is 0 bases shorter and J is 2 bases shorter, with 10 bases between their ends. The germline V gene sets CDR1 to ENHRY and CDR2 to SYGVKD. Related donors were used in the transplants with nonmyeloablative bone marrow transplantation, and mixed chimerism was transient in the human trials. Unstimulated Tregs (CD4+CD25+CD127-), CD4+ non-Tregs (CD4+CD25-), CD4 and CD8 cells were FACS-sorted from thawed PBMCs. Patients were several combined kidney and bone marrow transplant recipients from the ITN036ST trial, and only these trial subjects had samples available. Healthy control blood was processed to PBMCs by Ficoll density gradient and cryopreserved, and patient PBMCs were collected before and after transplant. As to this clone: The antigen it binds to is not known. No clone much larger than this one lies a single base away; base qualities are absent.

This clonotype was sampled from a human patient who received a combined kidney and bone marrow transplant. After a transplant, some T cells may have been passed on by the graft donor. The chain was built from TRBV10-3 and TRBJ1-2; the best D guess is TRBD1, with 5 bases matching. Sequencing was performed on CD4+ T cells from blood (PBMCs), taken 24 months after the transplant. The nucleotides read TGTGCCATCAGTGAGTCCTGGGGCGCGAACTATGGCTACACCTTC. Its translation reads: CAISESWGANYGYTF.